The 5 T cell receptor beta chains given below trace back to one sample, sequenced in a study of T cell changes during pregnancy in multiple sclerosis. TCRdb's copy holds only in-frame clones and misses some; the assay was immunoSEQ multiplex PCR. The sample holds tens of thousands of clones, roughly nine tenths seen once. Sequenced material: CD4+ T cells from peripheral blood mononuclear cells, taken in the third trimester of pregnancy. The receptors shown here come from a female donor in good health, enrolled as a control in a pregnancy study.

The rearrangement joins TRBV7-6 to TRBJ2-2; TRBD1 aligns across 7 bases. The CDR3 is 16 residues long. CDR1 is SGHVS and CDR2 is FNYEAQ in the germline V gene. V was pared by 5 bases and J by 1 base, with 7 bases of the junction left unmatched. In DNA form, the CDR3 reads TGTGCCAGCAGCGAAAACAGGGGCCGGAACACCGGGGAGCTGTTTTTT. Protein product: CASSENRGRNTGELFF. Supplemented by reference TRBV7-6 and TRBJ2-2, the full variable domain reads GAGVSQSPRYKVTKRGQDVALRCDPISGHVSLYWYRQALGQGPEFLTYFNYEAQQDKSGLPNDRFSAERPEGSISTLTIQRTEQRDSAMYRCASSENRGRNTGELFFGEGSRLTVL.

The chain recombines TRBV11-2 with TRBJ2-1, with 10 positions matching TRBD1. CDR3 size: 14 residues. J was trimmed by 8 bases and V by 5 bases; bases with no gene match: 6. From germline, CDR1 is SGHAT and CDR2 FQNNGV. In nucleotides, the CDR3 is TGTGCCAGCAGCCTCCGGGACAGGGGACATGAGCAGTTCTTC. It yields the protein CASSLRDRGHEQFF.

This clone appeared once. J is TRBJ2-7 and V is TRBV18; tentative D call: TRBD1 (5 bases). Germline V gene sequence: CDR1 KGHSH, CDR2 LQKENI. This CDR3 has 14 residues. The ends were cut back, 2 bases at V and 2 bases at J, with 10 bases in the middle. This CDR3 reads CASSPDRKTYEQYF. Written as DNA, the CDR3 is TGTGCCAGCTCACCAGACAGAAAAACCTACGAGCAGTACTTC.

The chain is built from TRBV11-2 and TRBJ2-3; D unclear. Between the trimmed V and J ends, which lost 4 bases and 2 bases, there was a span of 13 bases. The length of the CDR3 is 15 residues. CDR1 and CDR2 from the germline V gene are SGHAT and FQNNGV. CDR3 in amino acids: CASSSSPLFTDTQYF. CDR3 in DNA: TGTGCCAGCAGCTCTTCTCCCCTATTCACAGATACGCAGTATTTT.

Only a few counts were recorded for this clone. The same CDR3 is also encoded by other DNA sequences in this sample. The CDR3 nucleotides read TGTGCCAGCAGCTTAGTGGCTAGCGGGAGCTACGAGCAGTACTTC. This gives the protein CASSLVASGSYEQYF. The chain joins TRBV7-2 to TRBJ2-7, with 10 bases that match TRBD2. The CDR3 is 15 residues long. The V gene end was trimmed by 1 base and the J gene end by 3 bases; junction bases not matched to a gene: 3. Germline values: CDR1 SGHTA, CDR2 FQGNSA.